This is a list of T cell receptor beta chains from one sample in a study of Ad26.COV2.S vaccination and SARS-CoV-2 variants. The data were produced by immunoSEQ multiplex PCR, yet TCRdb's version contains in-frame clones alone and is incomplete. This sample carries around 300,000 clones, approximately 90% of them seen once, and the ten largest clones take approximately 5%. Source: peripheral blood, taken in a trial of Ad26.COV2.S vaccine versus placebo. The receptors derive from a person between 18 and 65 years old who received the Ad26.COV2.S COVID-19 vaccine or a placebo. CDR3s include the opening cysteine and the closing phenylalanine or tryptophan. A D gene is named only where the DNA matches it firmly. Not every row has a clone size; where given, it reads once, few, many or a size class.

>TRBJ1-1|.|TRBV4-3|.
TGCGCCAGCAGCCAGGGGGTCTCCCGGCGAAACACTGAAGCTTTCTTT
CASSQGVSRRNTEAFF
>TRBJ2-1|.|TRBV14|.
TGTGCCAGCAGCCAAGGTGCGGGACGGGCCTACAATGAGCAGTTCTTC
CASSQGAGRAYNEQFF
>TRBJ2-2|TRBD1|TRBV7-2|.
TGTGCCAGCAGCCAAGGGCCCGGGACAGGGATGACCCAGAGGGAGCTGTTTTTT
CASSQGPGTGMTQRELFF
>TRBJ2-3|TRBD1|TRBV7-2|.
TGTGCCAGCAGCTTAAGGGGGCTAGGGAGCACAGATACGCAGTATTTT
CASSLRGLGSTDTQYF
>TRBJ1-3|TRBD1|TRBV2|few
TGTGCCAGCGGCCCCCCCGGGACAGAGGACTCTGGAAACACCATATATTTT
CASGPPGTEDSGNTIYF
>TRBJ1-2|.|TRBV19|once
TGTGCCAGTAGCCAGGACCTCTCGAACTATGGCTACACCTTC
CASSQDLSNYGYTF
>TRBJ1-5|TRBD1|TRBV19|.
TGTGCCAGTAGCGACCCGGGACAGGGAGTAAGTCAGCCCCAGCATTTT
CASSDPGQGVSQPQHF
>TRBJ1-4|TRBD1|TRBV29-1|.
TGCAGCGTTGAAGCTCATGGACAGGGAAACGAAAAACTGTTTTTT
CSVEAHGQGNEKLFF
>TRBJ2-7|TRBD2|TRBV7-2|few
TGTGCCAGCAGCGGAAGGTCTAGCGGGAGGTACGAGCAGTACTTC
CASSGRSSGRYEQYF
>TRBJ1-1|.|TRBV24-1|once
TGTGCCACCAGTGATCCGGGGGGCAGGAGTGCTTTCTTT
CATSDPGGRSAFF
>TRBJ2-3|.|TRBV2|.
TGTGTCAGCCTTGAGGGCAGCACAGATACGCAGTATTTT
CVSLEGSTDTQYF
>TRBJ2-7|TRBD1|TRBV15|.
TGTGCCACCAGCAGAGATCCGGGGACAGGCTACGAGCAGTACTTC
CATSRDPGTGYEQYF
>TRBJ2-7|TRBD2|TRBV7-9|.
TGTGCCAGCAGCTTAGCCGGGACTAGGACGTACGAGCAGTACTTC
CASSLAGTRTYEQYF
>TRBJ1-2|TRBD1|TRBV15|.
TGTGCCACCAGCAGAGTCCTAAAACAGGGGTCGACTAACTATGGCTACACCTTC
CATSRVLKQGSTNYGYTF
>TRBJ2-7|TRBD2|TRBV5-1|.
TGCGCCAGCAGCTTGGTCCTAGCGGGAGAGGAGCAGTACTTC
CASSLVLAGEEQYF
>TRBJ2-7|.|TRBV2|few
TGTGCCAGCAGTTCGCCGCAGGGGCACGAGCAGTACTTC
CASSSPQGHEQYF
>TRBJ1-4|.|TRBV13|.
TGTGCCAGCAGCTTAGGAGCTGGGGATAATGAAAAACTGTTTTTT
CASSLGAGDNEKLFF
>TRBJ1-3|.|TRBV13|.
TGTGCCAGCAGCTTAGGCACCTCTGGAAACACCATATATTTT
CASSLGTSGNTIYF
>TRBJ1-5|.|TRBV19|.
TGTGCCAGTAGTATTCAGGTTCTTGTAGGGCGAACCAATCAGCCCCAGCATTTT
CASSIQVLVGRTNQPQHF
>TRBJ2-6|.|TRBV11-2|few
TGTGCCAGCAGCTTAGATATGAGGGGGGCCAACGTCCTGACTTTC
CASSLDMRGANVLTF
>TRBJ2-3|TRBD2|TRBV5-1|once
TGCGCCAGCAGCTCGACTAGCTCAGATACGCAGTATTTT
CASSSTSSDTQYF
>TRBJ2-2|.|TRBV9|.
TGTGCCAGCAGCGTTTCTATTCTCACCGGGGAGCTGTTTTTT
CASSVSILTGELFF
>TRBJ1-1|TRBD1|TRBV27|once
TGTGCCAGCAGGGGACAGGGGGTCATGAACACTGAAGCTTTCTTT
CASRGQGVMNTEAFF
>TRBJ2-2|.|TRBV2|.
TGTGCCAGCAGTGACTGGGGGCTTGCCGGGGAGCTGTTTTTT
CASSDWGLAGELFF
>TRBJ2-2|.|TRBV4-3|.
TGCGCCAGCAGCCAAGAGCTGGGTTCGGACGGGGAGCTGTTTTTT
CASSQELGSDGELFF